This T cell receptor (beta chain) was sequenced for a study of cytotoxic CD8 clonotypes in ibrutinib-treated CLL (dated by TCRdb to the early 2020s). About the full investigation: The cohort was composed of about a dozen relapsed/refractory and around 15 treatment-naive patients; IGHV unmutated status was identified in 17 patients. Partial responses were observed in roughly 24 patients and complete responses in 2; after a median follow-up of 68 months, remission was maintained in some 14 patients and progression was observed in approximately 12. Response samples were taken after a median of approximately 13 months on treatment, ranging from about 6 to 36 months. Samples averaged 255,043 productive templates and 94,082 productive rearrangements. Of the roughly 90 participants in the trial, approximately 26 had longitudinal samples available. Cryopreserved peripheral blood mononuclear cells were collected before treatment, at response, and at either disease progression or sustained remission. Every remission and progressive disease sample was obtained while ibrutinib was still being received by the patients.

Study-level results and caveats: Public clonotypes were found to be uncommon and were observed to contract or remain stable during treatment; the increase in clonality was shown to reflect expansion of private clonotypes at ibrutinib response. Clonality rose at ibrutinib response, remained stable during sustained remission, and dropped back toward baseline at progression. Sampling times were not matched between patients in sustained remission and patients whose disease was progressing, and lymph node repertoires were not examined. Baseline clonality exceeded that of age-matched healthy donors and correlated strongly with circulating CD8+ T-cell counts.

On a MiSeq, deep resolution sequencing aimed for a depth between 1 in 1 million and 1 in 200,000 T cells, with each clonotype covered approximately 9.2x on average. The immunoSEQ hsTCRB Kit was used to generate TCR beta libraries. As for how the authors treated the data: The data were analyzed with ImmunoSEQ Analyzer and ImmunoSEQ Data Assistant, and V, D and J gene assignments followed IMGT definitions. Clonality was computed as one minus normalized Shannon entropy of productive rearrangement frequencies, ranging from 0 to 1. Only overrepresented clonotypes making up at least 0.05% of the repertoire of each patient were included in the public clonotype analysis. Some 12 age-matched healthy donor repertoires from immuneACCESS served as clonality controls. Drawn from immuneACCESS, this table holds only the in-frame rearrangements with V and J called that TCRdb kept. Clones are partly lost; checked studies trace under half to an unresolved V gene and leave the rest unexplained. D and trimming were read from the DNA, whereas the V and J calls and clone size are those reported in that table. The sample data list approximately 74,000 clones, and 70% to 90% of these were observed just once. The ten largest account for approximately 7.7% of the sample.

What this sample's time point label stands for: progressive disease on ibrutinib. For TCR beta library preparation, roughly 2 micrograms of genomic DNA were extracted from the cryopreserved PBMCs. Longitudinal blood samples from CLL patients receiving ibrutinib monotherapy were subjected to high-throughput TCR beta sequencing. The patients were enrolled in a single-center, open-label phase 2 trial of ibrutinib monotherapy. Comment on this clone: Its antigen is still unknown. One base away there is no much larger clone; base qualities are not given.

The V end loses 6 bases and the J end loses 8 bases, and a stretch of 11 bases separates them. The CDR3 sequence holds 11 residues, the cysteine and phenylalanine included. Only CDR3 DNA is held: 33 bases, read in frame from base 1. The germline V gene encodes CDR1 LNHDA and CDR2 SQIVND (reference sequence). The V gene is TRBV19 and the J gene is TRBJ2-7, with the identity of the D gene unclear. The sequences come from PBMCs, collected at disease progression, from a patient treated with ibrutinib. The receptor was isolated from a human donor with chronic lymphocytic leukemia. CDR3 sequence: CASSAGGKQYF. The DNA sequence reads TGTGCCAGTAGCGCCGGTGGTAAGCAGTACTTC.